A single sample gave rise to the 31 T cell receptor beta chains below, sequenced in a study of blood T cell repertoires in COVID-19 (TCRdb year 2020). Library preparation was by the immunoSEQ multiplex PCR assay. Not all clones reach the TCRdb copy of this immuneACCESS table, which keeps in-frame sequences only. Checked studies attribute under half of the gap to unresolved V genes and leave the rest unexplained. The sample table contains about 250,000 clones; only one count was recorded for around nine tenths of them. Around 0.8% of the sample comes from the top ten. Sequencing used peripheral blood. These receptor sequences come from a man aged 25-45 years with acute or convalescent COVID-19.

The chain links TRBV6-5 to TRBJ2-3, with 15 bases matching TRBD2. Per the germline V gene, CDR1 is MNHEY and CDR2 is SVGAGI. CDR3 length: 15 residues. The V and J ends lost 6 bases and 9 bases, in that order; junction bases with no gene match: 7. The CDR3 coding sequence is TGTGCCAGCAGCTCCGGACTAGCGGGGGGGCGGACGCAGTATTTT. Translated, it gives CASSSGLAGGRTQYF.

The chain carries TRBV28 and TRBJ2-4; D is possibly TRBD2 (6 bases). The CDR3 spans 14 residues. Germline CDR1 MDHEN, CDR2 SYDVKM. The V gene lost 3 bases and the J gene lost 4 bases, with 10 bases spanning the gap. DNA of the CDR3: TGTGCCAGCAGTTTGGTGGGGGGAAAAAACATTCAGTACTTC. This translates into CASSLVGGKNIQYF.

The V gene is TRBV4-1, the J gene TRBJ1-5; 7 bases map to TRBD1. Germline loops: CDR1 MGHRA, CDR2 YSYEKL. The CDR3 is 16 residues long. V shed 2 bases and J 5 bases; nucleotides not matched to a gene: 9. In DNA form, the CDR3 reads TGCGCCAGCAGCCAATCATTGACAGGGAGCGATCAGCCCCAGCATTTT. This translates into CASSQSLTGSDQPQHF.

The chain employs TRBV19 and TRBJ1-1, with a possible D match to TRBD1 (6 bases). V was cut by 5 bases and J by 8 bases, with 9 bases left in between. The CDR3 runs to 11 residues. Germline V lookup: CDR1 LNHDA, CDR2 SQIVND (reference sequence). The CDR3 region has the DNA TGTGCCAGTAGTTTTGGACAGGAAGCTTTCTTT. Protein product: CASSFGQEAFF.

V usage is TRBV6-1 and J usage is TRBJ2-5; TRBD1 might be the D (6 bases). The CDR3 loop spans 14 amino acids. Germline CDR1 reads MNHNS; CDR2 reads SASEGT. V was shortened by 2 bases and J by 4 bases, with 11 bases between the two germline ends. CDR3 sequence reads: CASSESGTPETQYF. CDR3 sequence (DNA): TGTGCCAGCAGTGAATCTGGGACACCAGAGACCCAGTACTTC.

V gene TRBV13 combines with J gene TRBJ1-1, with 11 bases fitting TRBD1. Per germline, CDR1 PRHDT and CDR2 FYEKMQ (reference sequence). With 5 bases clipped from V and 4 bases from J, the junction kept 3 bases outside the gene matches. The CDR3 is 14 residues long. This chain's CDR3 is CASSPGQGVTEAFF. The CDR3 region has the DNA TGTGCCAGCAGCCCGGGACAGGGGGTCACTGAAGCTTTCTTT.

This clone was counted a few times. J is TRBJ1-5 and V is TRBV11-2, with 7 bases aligning to TRBD1. Trimming cost V 5 bases and J 5 bases; bases outside gene matches: 12. The CDR3 length is 16 residues. Per germline, CDR1 SGHAT and CDR2 FQNNGV. CDR3 sequence: CASSVSTGNRDQPQHF. CDR3 sequence (DNA): TGTGCCAGCAGCGTATCGACAGGGAATCGAGATCAGCCCCAGCATTTT.

Only one count was recorded for this clone. This chain joins TRBV7-2 and TRBJ2-7; 9 bases agree with TRBD1. Per germline, CDR1 SGHTA and CDR2 FQGNSA. The CDR3 runs 15 residues. J gave up 5 bases and V 5 bases, and 10 bases lay outside the gene matches. The CDR3 spells CASSGGTGIWDEQYF. Written as DNA, the CDR3 is TGTGCCAGCAGCGGAGGGACAGGGATATGGGACGAGCAGTACTTC.

This clone was picked up one time. The chain recombines TRBV3-1 (or the pseudogene TRBV3-2) with TRBJ2-7, with a tentative D call TRBD2 (7 bases). This CDR3 has 17 amino acids. V lost 1 base and J lost 5, with 21 bases in between. Germline-derived CDR1 and CDR2 are LGHDT and YNNKEL (reference sequence). The DNA for the CDR3 is TGTGCCAGCAGCCAAGTGGGGAGGAGGGGGGGCACCCACGAGCAGTACTTC. Translation: CASSQVGRRGGTHEQYF.

The chain has TRBV5-5 and TRBJ1-6; no firm D call. From germline, CDR1 is SGHKS and CDR2 YYEKEE (reference sequence). V was trimmed by 4 bases and J by 2 bases, leaving 7 bases between them. The CDR3 runs to 14 residues. DNA of the CDR3: TGTGCCAGCAGCGGGGAGACCTATAATTCACCCCTCCACTTT. As protein: CASSGETYNSPLHF.

The rearrangement links TRBV2 to TRBJ2-3, with D possibly being TRBD1 (6 bases). This CDR3 has 14 amino acids. CDR1 and CDR2 (germline): SNHLY, FYNNEI. The germline V and J ends were trimmed by 4 bases and 1 base, with 9 bases remaining between them. The CDR3 nucleotides are TGTGCCAGCAGTGTCTCAGGGGGCACAGATACGCAGTATTTT. Its translation: CASSVSGGTDTQYF.

The rearrangement uses TRBV4-2 and TRBJ1-2, with D hard to call. Germline CDR1 and CDR2: LGHNA and YNFKEQ. Trimming stripped 3 bases from V and 4 bases from J, with 15 bases between. This CDR3 comprises 15 residues. DNA of the CDR3: TGTGCCAGCAGCCATCCCCCGTCAGGATCCTATGGCTACACCTTC. Protein product: CASSHPPSGSYGYTF.

The V and J genes are TRBV13 and TRBJ2-7, with 8 bases lining up with TRBD2. V trimming: 5 bases; J trimming: 2 bases; junction bases outside the gene matches: 11. The CDR3 totals 16 residues. The germline CDR1 and CDR2 sequences are PRHDT and FYEKMQ (reference sequence). Here the CDR3 reads CASSHRSGETTYEQYF. The CDR3 coding sequence is TGTGCCAGCAGCCATCGTAGCGGGGAAACAACCTACGAGCAGTACTTC.

The genes are TRBV19 and TRBJ1-1, with D maybe TRBD1 (6 bases). The CDR3 has 16 amino acids. Germline V CDR1 and CDR2: LNHDA, SQIVND (reference sequence). V lost 5 bases to trimming and J lost 1 base, with 17 bases between them. CDR3 loop: CASSPSGGRGNTEAFF. The CDR3 nucleotides are TGTGCCAGTAGTCCCTCGGGTGGCAGGGGGAACACTGAAGCTTTCTTT.

The chain is built from TRBV7-8 and TRBJ2-3; 10 bases are a match to TRBD1. V shed 3 bases and J 6 bases; nucleotides not matched to a gene: 9. The CDR3 extends over 16 amino acids. In germline, CDR1 is SGHVS, CDR2 FQNEAQ. DNA of the CDR3: TGTGCCAGCAGCTTTTCGGGACAGGGGTTTAGTGATACGCAGTATTTT. Translating it yields CASSFSGQGFSDTQYF.

This chain joins TRBV6-5 and TRBJ1-3; D is possibly TRBD1 (6 bases). Germline V gives CDR1 MNHEY, CDR2 SVGAGI. There are 15 residues in the CDR3. V lost 6 bases, J lost 0 bases, and 12 bases lay in between. CDR3 DNA sequence: TGTGCCAGCAGCACAGGGCCCCACTCTGGAAACACCATATATTTT. As protein: CASSTGPHSGNTIYF.

The chain combines TRBV5-4 with TRBJ1-2; tentative D call: TRBD1 (6 bases). V lost 5 bases to trimming and J lost 8 bases, with 16 bases between them. The CDR3 is 13 residues long. The V gene's germline CDR1 is SGHNT and CDR2 YYREEE (reference sequence). The CDR3 loop is CASSYDRFRGYTF. CDR3 bases: TGTGCCAGCAGTTATGACAGGTTTCGGGGCTACACCTTC.

The chain carries TRBV7-2 and TRBJ1-6; 7 bases map to TRBD1. Per germline, CDR1 SGHTA and CDR2 FQGNSA. The V and J ends lost 4 bases and 7 bases, in that order; junction bases with no gene match: 7. CDR3 size: 15 residues. The CDR3 loop reads CASSSQPTGNSPLHF. Here the CDR3 DNA reads TGTGCCAGCAGCTCGCAGCCGACAGGGAATTCACCCCTCCACTTT.

V gene TRBV27 combines with J gene TRBJ2-6; D perhaps matches TRBD1 (9 bases). V shed 8 bases and J shed 2 bases, with 19 bases lying between them. Germline CDR1 is MNHEY and CDR2 is SMNVEV (reference sequence). This CDR3 is 17 amino acids long. The CDR3 DNA sequence: TGTGCCAGCCTCGGGAGGGACAGGGCGGCTGGGGCCAACGTCCTGACTTTC. It yields the protein CASLGRDRAAGANVLTF. Drawing the rest from reference TRBV27 and TRBJ2-6, the complete variable domain is EAQVTQNPRYLITVTGKKLTVTCSQNMNHEYMSWYRQDPGLGLRQIYYSMNVEVTDKGDVPEGYKVSRKEKRNFPLILESPSPNQTSLYFCASLGRDRAAGANVLTFGAGSRLTVL.

The chain carries TRBV20-1 and TRBJ2-7; 9 bases are a match to TRBD1. Germline CDR1 DFQATT, CDR2 SNEGSKA (reference sequence). This CDR3 contains 11 residues. Losses at the gene ends were 5 bases for V and 6 bases for J; bases not matched to a gene: 2. The CDR3 coding sequence is TGCAGTGCTGAGACAGGGGGCGAGCAGTACTTC. Its protein is CSAETGGEQYF.

The chain is built from TRBV19 and TRBJ1-2, with D possibly matching TRBD1 (5 bases). The CDR3 contains 14 residues. Germline CDR1 is LNHDA and CDR2 is SQIVND (reference sequence). The V end lost 7 bases, the J end lost 4 bases, and 16 bases lay between the germline ends. As DNA, the CDR3 is TGTGCCAGTATGGGAACCAGGGAAATCTATGGCTACACCTTC. Translated, it gives CASMGTREIYGYTF.

V is TRBV6-6 and J is TRBJ1-1, with D unclear. The CDR3 extends over 13 amino acids. V was trimmed by 0 bases and J by 6 bases, leaving 8 bases between them. Germline values: CDR1 MNHNY, CDR2 SVGAGI (reference sequence). The CDR3 DNA reads as TGTGCCAGCAGTTACTCGGAGGGAGCTGAAGCTTTCTTT. Amino acid sequence: CASSYSEGAEAFF.

The V and J genes are TRBV6-8 and TRBJ2-2; 14 bases align to TRBD2. The V gene's germline CDR1 is MNHGY and CDR2 SAAAGT. J lost 3 bases, V lost 0 bases, and 0 bases had no gene match. CDR3 length: 17 residues. DNA for the CDR3: TGTGCCAGCAGTTACTCGGGACTAGCGGGGGACACCGGGGAGCTGTTTTTT. Its translation: CASSYSGLAGDTGELFF.

CDR3 residues: CASSLTGTGNYGYTF. Here the CDR3 DNA reads TGTGCCAGCAGCTTAACTGGTACAGGGAACTATGGCTACACCTTC. The genes are TRBV7-9 and TRBJ1-2, with D tentatively TRBD1 (6 bases). The CDR3 covers 15 residues. The V gene's germline CDR1 is SEHNR and CDR2 FQNEAQ (reference sequence). V gave up 2 bases and J gave up 2 bases, with 12 bases separating them.

V gene TRBV12-5 combines with J gene TRBJ1-1; tentative D call: TRBD1 (5 bases). Germline CDR1 LGHNT, CDR2 FRNRAP. The CDR3 consists of 14 residues. V was cut by 1 base and J by 5 bases, with 11 bases left in between. The CDR3 spells CASGLDLRGTEAFF. CDR3 bases: TGTGCTAGTGGTTTGGACTTGCGGGGGACTGAAGCTTTCTTT.

The chain joins TRBV6-5 to TRBJ2-1; 8 nucleotides align to TRBD1. V lost 6 bases and J lost 3; bases outside the gene matches: 7. The CDR3 runs 15 residues. Germline CDR1 reads MNHEY; CDR2 reads SVGAGI. The CDR3, as DNA: TGTGCCAGCAGCAGCGACAGGGGCCTCTACAATGAGCAGTTCTTC. It codes for CASSSDRGLYNEQFF.

The chain has TRBV9 and TRBJ1-3, with D possibly matching TRBD1 (5 bases). CDR3 size: 17 residues. CDR1 is SGDLS and CDR2 is YYNGEE in the germline V gene. V was cut by 0 bases and J by 0 bases, with 13 bases left in between. The CDR3 DNA reads as TGTGCCAGCAGCGTAGAACCTAGGGGATTCTCTGGAAACACCATATATTTT. This sequence encodes CASSVEPRGFSGNTIYF.

The rearrangement uses TRBV9 and TRBJ2-3; a weak D match, TRBD2 (6 bases). Germline lookup yields CDR1 SGDLS and CDR2 YYNGEE. Trimming took 4 bases from V and 0 from J, leaving 12 bases between them. The CDR3 is made up of 15 amino acids. The CDR3 loop reads CASSPWAGSTDTQYF. CDR3 DNA sequence: TGTGCCAGCAGCCCATGGGCGGGGAGCACAGATACGCAGTATTTT.

The CDR3 protein is CASRKQPGGQHF. The DNA for the CDR3 is TGTGCCAGCAGAAAACAGCCCGGGGGCCAGCATTTT. The chain couples TRBV21-1 to TRBJ1-5. TRBV21-1 corresponds to a pseudogene. CDR3 length equals 12 residues.

The chain couples TRBV5-8 to TRBJ2-6, with 12 bases that match TRBD2. V shed 3 bases, J shed 2 bases, and the junction held 6 bases outside the gene matches. This CDR3 is 18 amino acids long. Germline values: CDR1 SGHTS, CDR2 YDEGEE. The CDR3 sequence: CASSSWTSGTPGANVLTF. The CDR3, as DNA: TGTGCCAGCAGCTCCTGGACTAGCGGGACCCCTGGGGCCAACGTCCTGACTTTC.

This clone occurred a few times. This rearrangement joins TRBV27 to TRBJ1-5; D not certain. CDR3 length equals 17 residues. V was clipped by 2 bases and J by 6 bases, with 20 bases between them. CDR1 and CDR2 (germline): MNHEY, SMNVEV (reference sequence). Here the CDR3 DNA reads TGTGCCAGCAGTTTACGGAGCGGTGGAGGGTTCGGTCAGCCCCAGCATTTT. Encoded protein: CASSLRSGGGFGQPQHF.